These 15 T cell receptor beta chains came from one sample sequenced in a study of blood T cell repertoires in COVID-19. The method was immunoSEQ multiplex PCR; TCRdb's version includes in-frame clones alone and lacks a portion of them. The repertoire holds some 180,000 clones, 76% seen once, with roughly 8.8% in the top ten. The sample was peripheral blood. The receptors originated from a woman aged 45-60 years with active or convalescent COVID-19.

The chain is built from TRBV19 and TRBJ2-6; D remains ambiguous. The CDR3 length is 14 residues. V lost 6 bases, J lost 1 base, and 7 bases lay in between. CDR1 and CDR2 (germline): LNHDA, SQIVND (reference sequence). The CDR3 DNA sequence: TGTGCCAGTAGCCCGTCGTCTGGGGCCAACGTCCTGACTTTC. Translation gives CASSPSSGANVLTF.

This chain joins TRBV27 and TRBJ2-1; 8 nucleotides line up with TRBD2. The CDR3 has 16 amino acids. Looked up from germline, CDR1 is MNHEY and CDR2 is SMNVEV (reference sequence). V lost 7 bases, J lost 12 bases, and 20 bases stayed unmatched. CDR3 amino acids: CASTPAGTRSLEGQFF. The CDR3 DNA is TGTGCCAGCACTCCAGCCGGGACTAGATCCCTCGAGGGGCAGTTCTTC.

The gene calls are TRBV2 and TRBJ2-3; 9 positions agree with TRBD1. This CDR3 has 14 amino acids. V lost 1 base to trimming and J lost 6 bases; unmatched junction nucleotides: 2. CDR1 is SNHLY, CDR2 FYNNEI, per germline. The DNA for the CDR3 is TGTGCCAGCAGTGAAGACAGGGGGCGGGATACGCAGTATTTT. Protein: CASSEDRGRDTQYF.

J is TRBJ1-2 and V is TRBV18, with D tentatively TRBD1 (6 bases). The V end lost 6 bases, the J end lost 8 bases, and 16 bases lay between the germline ends. Germline lookup yields CDR1 KGHSH and CDR2 LQKENI. CDR3 size: 13 residues. CDR3 DNA sequence: TGTGCCAGCTCCTCTAGACAGGAGGCCGGCTACACCTTC. Its translation is CASSSRQEAGYTF.

This clone was picked up a small number of times. The V gene is TRBV29-1, the J gene TRBJ1-2, with 9 nucleotides matching TRBD1. The germline V gene has CDR1 SQVTM and CDR2 ANQGSEA. The CDR3 consists of 15 residues. J was trimmed by 4 bases and V by 6 bases; bases with no gene match: 12. CDR3: CSVKGTGSSFYGYTF. The CDR3 DNA is TGCAGCGTAAAAGGGACAGGGAGTTCGTTCTATGGCTACACCTTC.

The rearrangement links TRBV5-1 to TRBJ1-4; 12 nucleotides agree with TRBD1. The CDR3 sequence is 17 residues long. V trimming: 3 bases; J trimming: 2 bases; junction bases outside the gene matches: 5. Germline CDR1 and CDR2: SGHRS and YFSETQ. The DNA for the CDR3 is TGCGCCAGCAGCTCCCCCGGGACAGGGGGCACTAATGAAAAACTGTTTTTT. Translating gives CASSSPGTGGTNEKLFF.

This clone has just a few counts. V gene TRBV3-1 (or the pseudogene TRBV3-2) combines with J gene TRBJ2-7, with 11 bases matching TRBD1. The CDR3 length is 15 residues. With 4 bases clipped from V and 3 bases from J, the junction kept 5 bases outside the gene matches. Germline-derived CDR1 and CDR2 are LGHDT and YNNKEL (reference sequence). CDR3 DNA: TGTGCCAGCAGCCGAGGGACAGGGGGGGGCTACGAGCAGTACTTC. Its translation: CASSRGTGGGYEQYF.

V usage is TRBV5-1 and J usage is TRBJ2-3, with 7 bases lining up with TRBD2. Germline CDR1 and CDR2: SGHRS and YFSETQ. The CDR3 is made up of 12 amino acids. The V gene end was trimmed by 3 bases and the J gene end by 5 bases; junction bases not matched to a gene: 0. This chain's CDR3 is CASSSGGDTQYF. Written as DNA, the CDR3 is TGCGCCAGCAGCTCGGGAGGAGATACGCAGTATTTT.

This chain connects TRBV27 to TRBJ2-2; 8 nucleotides line up with TRBD2. The V segment lost 1 base and the J segment 4 bases; nucleotides outside the gene matches: 2. The CDR3 has 15 residues. CDR1 MNHEY and CDR2 SMNVEV come from the germline V gene (reference sequence). CDR3 region: CASSLFGGVTGELFF. In DNA form, the CDR3 reads TGTGCCAGCAGTTTATTCGGGGGGGTCACCGGGGAGCTGTTTTTT.

This clone was seen more than once but under ten times. The chain is built from TRBV3-1 (or the pseudogene TRBV3-2) and TRBJ2-1, with TRBD2 matching 7 bases. Germline V gene sequence: CDR1 LGHDT, CDR2 YNNKEL (reference sequence). This CDR3 comprises 17 residues. The trim removed 4 bases at V and 9 bases at J, leaving 18 bases unmatched. The CDR3 loop is CASSPGGGRPKAGEQFF. DNA for the CDR3: TGTGCCAGCAGCCCGGGAGGCGGGAGACCTAAGGCGGGTGAGCAGTTCTTC.

The J gene is TRBJ2-5, the V gene TRBV27; the match to TRBD2 covers 8 bases. The CDR3 sequence is 15 residues long. Germline V gene sequence: CDR1 MNHEY, CDR2 SMNVEV (reference sequence). The J segment lost 4 bases and the V segment lost 6 bases, leaving 10 bases of the junction unmatched. CDR3 bases: TGTGCCAGCAGGGATAGCGGGAAAGCGGGAGAGACCCAGTACTTC. It specifies CASRDSGKAGETQYF.

This clone was counted between two and nine times. This chain's CDR3 is CAISELGQSSYTF. The CDR3 nucleotides read TGTGCCATCAGTGAGTTGGGACAGAGCAGCTACACCTTC. The chain is built from TRBV10-3 and TRBJ1-2; TRBD1 matches 7 bases. Germline trimming cut 1 base from V and 9 bases from J; bases unmatched to any gene: 5. This CDR3 region has 13 residues. Germline CDR1 ENHRY, CDR2 SYGVKD.

This chain uses TRBV4-3 with TRBJ2-7; the match to TRBD2 covers 12 bases. This CDR3 is built from 17 residues. V trimming: 2 bases; J trimming: 0 bases; junction bases outside the gene matches: 5. Germline V gene data show CDR1 as LGHNA and CDR2 as YSLEER. CDR3 bases: TGCGCCAGCAGCCAACAACTAGCGGGGGGTGCCTCCTACGAGCAGTACTTC. This sequence encodes CASSQQLAGGASYEQYF.

This chain connects TRBV27 to TRBJ1-4; maybe TRBD1 (5 bases). Germline CDR1 MNHEY, CDR2 SMNVEV (reference sequence). This CDR3 contains 16 residues. V was trimmed by 3 bases and J by 4 bases, leaving 15 bases between them. The CDR3 region is CASSFSREGLNEKLFF. The CDR3 DNA sequence: TGTGCCAGCAGTTTTTCCCGGGAGGGGCTTAATGAAAAACTGTTTTTT.

The chain uses TRBV27 and TRBJ1-3; 9 nucleotides match TRBD1. CDR3 length equals 15 residues. From germline, CDR1 is MNHEY and CDR2 SMNVEV (reference sequence). Germline trimming cut 5 bases from V and 0 bases from J; bases unmatched to any gene: 2. DNA of the CDR3: TGTGCCAGCAGTCCGGGACAGGGCTCTGGAAACACCATATATTTT. This codes for CASSPGQGSGNTIYF.